The next 27 T cell receptor beta chains were all read from a single sample in a study of blood T cell repertoires in COVID-19. Sequencing was performed with immunoSEQ multiplex PCR; in TCRdb, only in-frame clones are kept and a portion is missing. The sample gives 100,000 to 150,000 clones, about 91% of which show up once; over 9% is in the top ten. The source material was peripheral blood. These receptors were obtained from a man aged 45-60 years with acute or convalescent COVID-19.

The chain uses TRBV2 and TRBJ2-1, with D possibly matching TRBD2 (6 bases). This CDR3 region has 14 residues. V was clipped by 2 bases and J by 8 bases, with 13 bases between them. Germline loops: CDR1 SNHLY, CDR2 FYNNEI. CDR3 region: CASSELTSHDEQFF. The DNA of the CDR3 is TGTGCCAGCAGTGAACTGACTAGTCACGATGAGCAGTTCTTC.

This chain links TRBV5-1 with TRBJ2-5; TRBD1 agrees at 7 bases. Germline values: CDR1 SGHRS, CDR2 YFSETQ. V was pared by 5 bases and J by 0 bases, with 7 bases of the junction left unmatched. The CDR3 consists of 15 residues. In DNA form, the CDR3 reads TGCGCCAGCAGGAGCTGGGGACAGTACCAAGAGACCCAGTACTTC. Its translation is CASRSWGQYQETQYF.

The rearrangement uses TRBV5-6 and TRBJ1-4; TRBD1 matches 7 bases. Per germline, CDR1 SGHDT and CDR2 YYEEEE. The CDR3 loop spans 15 amino acids. After removal of 2 bases from V and 3 bases from J, the junction contained 4 bases not matched to a gene. The CDR3 sequence: CASSFPGTANEKLFF. DNA for the CDR3: TGTGCCAGCAGCTTCCCGGGGACAGCTAATGAAAAACTGTTTTTT. Full variable domain (rest looked up from reference TRBV5-6 and TRBJ1-4): DAGVTQSPTHLIKTRGQQVTLRCSPKSGHDTVSWYQQALGQGPQFIFQYYEEEERQRGNFPDRFSGHQFPNYSSELNVNALLLGDSALYLCASSFPGTANEKLFFGSGTQLSVL.

The V call is TRBV5-5, the J call TRBJ1-1, with TRBD1 matching over 7 bases. The CDR3 length is 16 residues. V lost 0 bases, J lost 3 bases, and 8 bases stayed unmatched. The germline V gene has CDR1 SGHKS and CDR2 YYEKEE (reference sequence). CDR3 nucleotides: TGTGCCAGCAGCTTGGAACCTTGGACAGGTGACACTGAAGCTTTCTTT. The encoded protein is CASSLEPWTGDTEAFF.

CDR3 loop: CASSPPVGDSGLYNEQFF. The CDR3 nucleotides read TGTGCCAGCTCACCACCAGTGGGGGACAGCGGGCTCTACAATGAGCAGTTCTTC. This chain connects TRBV18 to TRBJ2-1; TRBD1 might be the D (7 bases). Germline V gene data show CDR1 as KGHSH and CDR2 as LQKENI. Trimming stripped 0 bases from V and 3 bases from J, with 18 bases between. This CDR3 has 18 residues.

J is TRBJ2-7 and V is TRBV3-1 (or the pseudogene TRBV3-2), with 16 bases that match TRBD2. Germline V lookup: CDR1 LGHDT, CDR2 YNNKEL (reference sequence). V was pared by 6 bases and J by 0 bases, with 11 bases of the junction left unmatched. CDR3 length equals 19 residues. This CDR3 is CASSLGRGLAGGSSYEQYF. CDR3 DNA: TGTGCCAGCAGTCTCGGACGGGGACTAGCGGGGGGGAGCTCCTACGAGCAGTACTTC.

The chain joins TRBV5-1 to TRBJ1-1, with D tentatively TRBD1 (6 bases). This CDR3 spans 13 amino acids. The V gene lost 7 bases and the J gene lost 0 bases, with 10 bases spanning the gap. Germline-derived CDR1 and CDR2 are SGHRS and YFSETQ. The CDR3 is CASAWDMNTEAFF. The DNA of the CDR3 is TGCGCCAGCGCATGGGACATGAACACTGAAGCTTTCTTT.

The chain joins TRBV11-1 to TRBJ1-4; D unclear. V was cut by 5 bases and J by 5 bases, with 15 bases left in between. This CDR3 has 15 amino acids. Germline assignment: CDR1 SGHAT and CDR2 FQDESV (reference sequence). CDR3 DNA sequence: TGTGCCAGCAGCCGTGGAGACGGAAGGAATGAAAAACTGTTTTTT. Amino acid sequence: CASSRGDGRNEKLFF. The complete variable domain, with remaining parts taken from reference TRBV11-1 and TRBJ1-4, reads EAEVAQSPRYKITEKSQAVAFWCDPISGHATLYWYRQILGQGPELLVQFQDESVVDDSQLPKDRFSAERLKGVDSTLKIQPAELGDSAMYLCASSRGDGRNEKLFFGSGTQLSVL.

V gene TRBV6-1 combines with J gene TRBJ1-2, with D possibly being TRBD1 (5 bases). Trimming stripped 3 bases from V and 4 bases from J, with 12 bases between. The CDR3 length is 14 residues. Germline CDR1 MNHNS, CDR2 SASEGT. CDR3 sequence (DNA): TGTGCCAGCAGTGAGCACAGGACCTTCTATGGCTACACCTTC. This translates into CASSEHRTFYGYTF.

This chain joins TRBV7-2 and TRBJ2-7; D not resolved. There are 12 residues in the CDR3. The V end was cut by 1 base, the J end by 3 bases, with 4 bases between. CDR1 and CDR2 from the germline V gene are SGHTA and FQGNSA. The CDR3: CASSLGVYEQYF. CDR3 nucleotide sequence: TGTGCCAGCAGCTTAGGCGTCTACGAGCAGTACTTC.

The chain carries TRBV6-6 and TRBJ1-1; D not certain. Germline CDR1 reads MNHNY; CDR2 reads SVGAGI (reference sequence). V was pared by 2 bases and J by 11 bases, with 12 bases between. The length of the CDR3 is 12 residues. CDR3 region: CASSYGGLVAFF. CDR3 sequence (DNA): TGTGCCAGCAGTTACGGTGGACTGGTCGCTTTCTTT.

This chain joins TRBV12-3 or TRBV12-4 and TRBJ1-3, with TRBD1 matching over 8 bases. The CDR3 has 13 residues. With 6 bases clipped from V and 7 bases from J, the junction kept 5 bases outside the gene matches. CDR3 residues: CASRLYRGNTIYF. The CDR3 nucleotides are TGTGCCAGCAGATTGTACAGGGGGAACACCATATATTTT.

The chain uses TRBV9 and TRBJ1-6; no definite D call. CDR1 is SGDLS and CDR2 is YYNGEE in the germline V gene. This CDR3 has 12 residues. The V gene lost 4 bases and the J gene lost 8 bases, with 7 bases spanning the gap. This CDR3 reads CASSSIDSPLHF. In DNA, the CDR3 is TGTGCCAGCAGCTCCATAGATTCACCCCTCCACTTT.

This chain uses TRBV9 with TRBJ1-2, with D possibly TRBD1 on 6 matching bases. Germline V gives CDR1 SGDLS, CDR2 YYNGEE. Trimming shortened V by 0 bases and J by 14 bases, and 17 bases separated the two germline ends. CDR3 length: 13 residues. CDR3 in amino acids: CASSVDSTGRQTF. The CDR3 bases are TGTGCCAGCAGCGTAGATTCGACAGGCCGTCAGACCTTC.

V usage is TRBV19 and J usage is TRBJ1-4; 7 positions match TRBD1. Per germline, CDR1 LNHDA and CDR2 SQIVND (reference sequence). J was trimmed by 2 bases and V by 10 bases; bases with no gene match: 4. The CDR3 runs 13 residues. CDR3: CAIADRTNEKLFF. The CDR3 DNA reads TGTGCCATTGCGGACAGGACTAATGAAAAACTGTTTTTT. Full variable domain (remainder filled in from reference TRBV19 and TRBJ1-4): DGGITQSPKYLFRKEGQNVTLSCEQNLNHDAMYWYRQDPGQGLRLIYYSQIVNDFQKGDIAEGYSVSREKKESFPLTVTSAQKNPTAFYLCAIADRTNEKLFFGSGTQLSVL.

The rearrangement links TRBV30 to TRBJ1-3, with D perhaps matching TRBD1 (5 bases). CDR3 length: 16 amino acids. The germline V gene has CDR1 GTSNPN and CDR2 SVGIG (reference sequence). V was shortened by 0 bases and J by 0 bases, with 12 bases between the two germline ends. CDR3 residues: CAWSVRGVSSGNTIYF. The CDR3 bases are TGTGCCTGGAGTGTACGGGGGGTGAGCTCTGGAAACACCATATATTTT.

This clone was detected a few times. Other DNA sequences in the same sample also yield this CDR3. The rearrangement uses TRBV29-1 and TRBJ1-2; 7 bases are a match to TRBD1. Germline V CDR1 and CDR2: SQVTM, ANQGSEA. Germline trimming cut 2 bases from V and 4 bases from J; bases unmatched to any gene: 1. This CDR3 contains 12 residues. The CDR3 nucleotides read TGCAGCGTTGAATCAGGGGGCTATGGCTACACCTTC. This translates into CSVESGGYGYTF.

The V call is TRBV5-8, the J call TRBJ1-5, with 8 bases aligning to TRBD1. CDR3 size: 18 residues. V gave up 0 bases and J gave up 3 bases; unmatched junction bases: 11. CDR1 and CDR2 from the germline V gene are SGHTS and YDEGEE. For the CDR3, the DNA is TGTGCCAGCAGCTTGGCAGGGGGCACGGTCGGTCACAATCAGCCCCAGCATTTT. Residues: CASSLAGGTVGHNQPQHF.

This clone was counted only a few times. The rearrangement uses TRBV9 and TRBJ1-3; the D is unclear. The CDR3 is made up of 17 amino acids. V was pared by 4 bases and J by 3 bases, with 20 bases between. From germline, CDR1 is SGDLS and CDR2 YYNGEE. CDR3 loop: CASSPRPDWAGGNTIYF. The CDR3, as DNA: TGTGCCAGCAGCCCGAGGCCCGACTGGGCGGGTGGAAACACCATATATTTT.

The genes are TRBV9 and TRBJ1-1; the match to TRBD1 covers 7 bases. The V and J ends lost 4 bases and 2 bases, in that order; junction bases with no gene match: 5. Germline V gene sequence: CDR1 SGDLS, CDR2 YYNGEE. CDR3 length: 14 amino acids. The CDR3: CASSRTGRNTEAFF. CDR3 nucleotides: TGTGCCAGCAGCCGGACAGGCAGAAACACTGAAGCTTTCTTT.

This clone was picked up one time. This chain uses TRBV3-1 (or the pseudogene TRBV3-2) with TRBJ1-3, with a tentative D call TRBD1 (6 bases). Germline V gene data show CDR1 as LGHDT and CDR2 as YNNKEL (reference sequence). The V and J ends lost 3 bases and 3 bases respectively, with 6 bases between them. The CDR3 contains 13 residues. CDR3 sequence: CASSHRGGNTIYF. Written as DNA, the CDR3 is TGTGCCAGCAGCCACAGGGGTGGAAACACCATATATTTT.

The chain has TRBV9 and TRBJ2-7; the D gene is possibly TRBD2 (6 bases). Germline lookup yields CDR1 SGDLS and CDR2 YYNGEE. The CDR3 totals 16 residues. The V gene lost 4 bases and the J gene lost 2 bases, with 19 bases spanning the gap. The DNA of the CDR3 is TGTGCCAGCAGCAAAATGCCGGGACTTACTACCTACGAGCAGTACTTC. Translated, it gives CASSKMPGLTTYEQYF.

The chain is built from TRBV21-1 and TRBJ2-1; the table calls TRBD1, which could not be checked here. TRBV21-1 is noted as a pseudogene. The CDR3 is made up of 15 amino acids. The chain's CDR3 is CASSPSWGPYNEQFF. The CDR3 DNA reads TGTGCCAGCAGCCCTAGTTGGGGCCCTTACAATGAGCAGTTCTTC.

This clone was detected once. J is TRBJ1-2 and V is TRBV5-6; 7 bases are a match to TRBD1. This CDR3 is 14 amino acids long. CDR1 and CDR2 from the germline V gene are SGHDT and YYEEEE. V lost 2 bases and J lost 2; bases outside the gene matches: 3. The CDR3 reads CASSLGQENYGYTF. CDR3 sequence (DNA): TGTGCCAGCAGCTTAGGACAGGAGAACTATGGCTACACCTTC.

This sequence joins TRBV12-5 and TRBJ1-5; no clear D. V lost 6 bases and J 2 bases, leaving 14 bases between the germline ends. CDR1 is LGHNT, CDR2 FRNRAP, per germline. This CDR3 contains 15 residues. Written as DNA, the CDR3 is TGTGCTAGTGGCAGAGGTGAATCCGGCAATCAGCCCCAGCATTTT. Encoded protein: CASGRGESGNQPQHF.

The chain couples TRBV14 to TRBJ2-1; tentative D call: TRBD1 (6 bases). Germline CDR1 is SGHDN and CDR2 is FVKESK. The CDR3 sequence is 13 residues long. With 8 bases removed from V and 5 bases from J, the gap between germline ends came to 13 bases. Here the CDR3 reads CASSSRGNNEQFF. In DNA, the CDR3 is TGTGCCAGCTCATCGAGGGGGAACAATGAGCAGTTCTTC.

This sequence joins TRBV19 and TRBJ1-6; weak D call: TRBD1 (6 bases). The CDR3 spans 13 residues. Germline values: CDR1 LNHDA, CDR2 SQIVND (reference sequence). With 8 bases removed from V and 5 bases from J, the gap between germline ends came to 10 bases. The CDR3 region is CASRQVNNSPLHF. CDR3 coding DNA: TGTGCCAGTCGACAGGTTAATAATTCACCCCTCCACTTT.